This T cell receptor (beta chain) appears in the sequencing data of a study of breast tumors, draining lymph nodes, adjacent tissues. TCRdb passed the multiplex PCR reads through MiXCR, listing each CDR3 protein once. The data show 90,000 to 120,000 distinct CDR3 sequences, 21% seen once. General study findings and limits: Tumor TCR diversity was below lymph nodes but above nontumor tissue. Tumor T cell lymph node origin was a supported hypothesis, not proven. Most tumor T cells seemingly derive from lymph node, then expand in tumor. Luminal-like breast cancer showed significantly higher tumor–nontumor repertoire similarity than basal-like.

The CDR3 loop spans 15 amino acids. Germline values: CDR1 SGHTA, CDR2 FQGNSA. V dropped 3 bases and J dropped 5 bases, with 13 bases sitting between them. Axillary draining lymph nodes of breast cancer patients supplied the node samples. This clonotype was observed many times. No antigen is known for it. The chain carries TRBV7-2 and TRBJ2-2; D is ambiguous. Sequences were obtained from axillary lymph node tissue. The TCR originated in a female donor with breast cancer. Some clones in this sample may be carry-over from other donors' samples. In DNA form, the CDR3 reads TGTGCCAGCAGCTTCGGCGGTCTGGGGACCGGGGAGCTGTTTTTT. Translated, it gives CASSFGGLGTGELFF.